These T cell receptor beta chains were read from a single sample in a study of shared clonotypes between healthy human individuals. Using immunoSEQ multiplex PCR, the repertoire was profiled, and TCRdb retains in-frame clones only, with some absent. The data hold around 2.1 million clones, with roughly 91% observed a single time. The sample was naive CD8+ T cells from PBMCs. Source of these receptors: a man between 18 and 29 years old in good health. Some clones in this sample may be carry-over from other donors' samples. Both conserved end residues are part of each CDR3. Fields, in order: V gene, J gene, D gene, clone size, CDR3 DNA, CDR3 protein. A D gene is named only where the DNA matches it firmly. Clone size is shown for a subset of rows, as once, few, many or a class of expanded clone.

V: TRBV5-8; J: TRBJ2-1; D: .; size: .; DNA: TGTGCCAGCAGCTTTAGGGGATCCTACAATGAGCAGTTCTTC; CDR3: CASSFRGSYNEQFF
V: TRBV5-1; J: TRBJ2-5; D: TRBD2; size: .; DNA: TGCGCCAGCAGCTTGGCAGCAAGACTAGCGGGACTAGAGACCCAGTACTTC; CDR3: CASSLAARLAGLETQYF
V: TRBV2; J: TRBJ1-1; D: TRBD1; size: .; DNA: TGTGCCAGCAGTGTCGCCGGGACAGGGGTTTTTGAAGCTTTCTTT; CDR3: CASSVAGTGVFEAFF
V: TRBV7-6; J: TRBJ2-7; D: TRBD2; size: .; DNA: TGTGCCAGCAGCCCCCGACTAGCGGGAGCCGAGCAGTACTTC; CDR3: CASSPRLAGAEQYF
V: TRBV11-2; J: TRBJ2-7; D: .; size: .; DNA: TGTGCCAGCAGCTTCCCCGCGGAGCAGTACTTC; CDR3: CASSFPAEQYF
V: TRBV30; J: TRBJ2-1; D: .; size: .; DNA: TGTGCCTGGAGTCCCCGAACCGGGACAACCCATGAGCAGTTCTTC; CDR3: CAWSPRTGTTHEQFF
V: TRBV28; J: TRBJ1-5; D: .; size: .; DNA: TGTGCCAGCAGTTTATCACAGGGAGCTCTCCAGCCCCAGCATTTT; CDR3: CASSLSQGALQPQHF
V: TRBV27; J: TRBJ2-3; D: TRBD2; size: .; DNA: TGTGCCAAAACCCGTGGACTAGCGGATACGCAGTATTTT; CDR3: CAKTRGLADTQYF
V: TRBV4-1; J: TRBJ2-7; D: TRBD1; size: .; DNA: TGCGCCAGCAGCCAAGCCGGGACAGGGGCCCCCATCTACGAGCAGTACTTC; CDR3: CASSQAGTGAPIYEQYF
V: TRBV10-3; J: TRBJ2-7; D: .; size: .; DNA: TGTGCCATCAGTGAGTCGATCTCGGCAGGCGGGTACGAGCAGTACTTC; CDR3: CAISESISAGGYEQYF
V: TRBV6-6; J: TRBJ2-1; D: TRBD2; size: .; DNA: TGTGCCAGCAGTTTAGGGACTAGCGGGCCCTACAATGAGCAGTTCTTC; CDR3: CASSLGTSGPYNEQFF
V: TRBV25-1; J: TRBJ2-7; D: TRBD2; size: .; DNA: TGTGCCAGCAGTCCCGGGACTAGCGGGAGGGCTCACGAGCAGTACTTC; CDR3: CASSPGTSGRAHEQYF
V: TRBV5-6; J: TRBJ2-2; D: TRBD2; size: once; DNA: TGTGCCAGCAGCCCGGGAGCGGGGGACACCGGGGAGCTGTTTTTT; CDR3: CASSPGAGDTGELFF
V: TRBV6-6; J: TRBJ2-7; D: TRBD2; size: .; DNA: TGTGCCAGCAGTTACTCTCGCCTAGCGGCCTCCTACGAGCAGTACTTC; CDR3: CASSYSRLAASYEQYF
V: TRBV5-1; J: TRBJ2-7; D: .; size: few; DNA: TGCGCCAGCAGCTTGGAACAGCGTTCCTACGAGCAGTACTTC; CDR3: CASSLEQRSYEQYF
V: TRBV27; J: TRBJ2-7; D: .; size: .; DNA: TGTGCCAGCAGTGGGGCAGGGGTGTACGAGCAGTACTTC; CDR3: CASSGAGVYEQYF
V: TRBV9; J: TRBJ2-3; D: .; size: .; DNA: TGTGCCAGCAGCGTAGGGTCCGGGAGCACAGATACGCAGTATTTT; CDR3: CASSVGSGSTDTQYF
V: TRBV9; J: TRBJ2-7; D: .; size: .; DNA: TGTGCCAGCAGCCCGGCCGGGGGTCCCTCTTACGAGCAGTACTTC; CDR3: CASSPAGGPSYEQYF
V: TRBV5-1; J: TRBJ2-7; D: .; size: .; DNA: TGCGCCAGCAGCTTGGAATTTAGCCAGGGGTTACACTTC; CDR3: CASSLEFSQGLHF
V: TRBV7-2; J: TRBJ2-1; D: .; size: .; DNA: TGTGCCAGCAGCTCATTACTGGGCCTGCTAAGCTCCTACAATGAGCAGTTCTTC; CDR3: CASSSLLGLLSSYNEQFF
V: TRBV28; J: TRBJ2-1; D: TRBD2; size: .; DNA: TGTGCCAGCAGTTATCTAGCGGGAGGCCCCTACAATGAGCAGTTCTTC; CDR3: CASSYLAGGPYNEQFF